The next 2 T cell receptor beta chains were all read from a single sample in a study of shared clonotypes between healthy human individuals. Sequencing used immunoSEQ multiplex PCR; TCRdb keeps in-frame clones, though not all of them. Of around 620,000 clones in the sample, approximately 95% were seen once. Naivety among CD8 cells was defined by CD45RO negativity and positive CCR7 selection, thereby excluding terminally differentiated effector memory CD45RA+ cells. Sequencing was performed on naive CD8+ T cells sorted from blood. These receptors originate from a woman under 40 in good health.

The chain recombines TRBV28 with TRBJ2-1; 9 bases are shared with TRBD2. The CDR3 consists of 14 residues. The J segment lost 4 bases and the V segment lost 7 bases, leaving 5 bases of the junction unmatched. Germline CDR1 and CDR2: MDHEN and SYDVKM. In DNA, the CDR3 is TGTGCCAGCACCATAGCGGGAGTTTACAATGAGCAGTTCTTC. Protein sequence: CASTIAGVYNEQFF.

This chain uses TRBV27 with TRBJ2-2; D possibly corresponds to TRBD2 (5 bases). CDR1 MNHEY and CDR2 SMNVEV come from the germline V gene (reference sequence). V was cut by 6 bases and J by 4 bases, with 12 bases left in between. This CDR3 contains 14 residues. The CDR3 bases are TGTGCCAGCAGCCGGGGAGCTGGCACCGGGGAGCTGTTTTTT. As protein: CASSRGAGTGELFF.